This TCR beta chain appears in the sequencing data of a study of blood T cell repertoires in COVID-19. In the study overall: Specimens from acute and convalescent COVID-19 originated in the United States, Italy and Spain. Sources were T cells, B-cell-depleted T cells, or PBMCs; the material itself was cDNA or gDNA.

Original data processing: Using reference gene primer amplification, nucleated cell counts were estimated. TCRdb's copy holds only in-frame clones and misses some; the assay was immunoSEQ multiplex PCR. The V and J calls and clone size come from that table; D and trimming were worked out from the DNA. The top ten clones hold approximately 4.8% of a sample with approximately 220,000 clones, 65% to 90% of them seen once. This CDR3 spans 16 amino acids. CDR1 and CDR2 (germline): SGHTA, FQGNSA. V shed 5 bases and J 4 bases; nucleotides not matched to a gene: 13. The receptor was derived from a man in his fifties or sixties with acute or convalescent COVID-19. J is TRBJ2-5 and V is TRBV7-2; the match to TRBD2 covers 7 bases. Sequencing input: peripheral blood. The CDR3 sequence is CASSTWDYWEGETQYF. Written as DNA, the CDR3 is TGTGCCAGCAGCACCTGGGACTACTGGGAGGGAGAGACCCAGTACTTC.